One and the same sample provided the 14 T cell receptor beta chains below, sequenced in a study of tumor-infiltrating lymphocytes in oesophageal squamous cell carcinoma. TCRdb analysed the PCR reads with MiXCR anew, one entry per CDR3 protein. This repertoire shows about 12,000 distinct CDR3 sequences, around 50% found once; its top ten account for 30% to 35%. The source material was esophageal tumor tissue. The source is a female donor with esophageal squamous cell carcinoma.

There are a few counts of this clonotype. V gene TRBV11-2 combines with J gene TRBJ2-7; no definite D call. CDR3 length: 13 residues. V was shortened by 0 bases and J by 3 bases, with 6 bases between the two germline ends. CDR1 and CDR2 from the germline V gene are SGHAT and FQNNGV. The CDR3: CASSLETGYEQYF. The CDR3 bases are TGTGCCAGCAGCTTAGAGACGGGCTACGAGCAGTACTTC.

Concerning this clonotype: One junction end does not reproduce the germline sequence, and a read error may be involved. This chain connects TRBV7-6 to TRBJ2-5; tentatively, D is TRBD1 or TRBD2 (5 bases each). The J call may be incorrect, as the DNA end agrees better with TRBJ2-1. This CDR3 comprises 14 residues. The V gene's germline CDR1 is SGHVS and CDR2 FNYEAQ. Here the CDR3 reads CASSSHPTGTEQFF. In DNA form, the CDR3 reads TGTGCTAGCAGCTCCCATCCTACGGGGACTGAGCAGTTCTTC.

The chain recombines TRBV7-3 with TRBJ2-5, with D possibly being TRBD2 (6 bases). The CDR3 consists of 12 residues. V gave up 3 bases and J gave up 11 bases, with 13 bases separating them. Germline assignment: CDR1 SGHTA and CDR2 FQGTGA. CDR3 sequence: CASSLEGSEQYF. CDR3 coding DNA: TGTGCCAGCAGCTTGGAGGGAAGTGAGCAGTACTTC.

V is TRBV7-6 and J is TRBJ2-1; TRBD1 agrees at 7 bases. The J call may be incorrect, as the DNA end agrees better with TRBJ1-2. Germline values: CDR1 SGHVS, CDR2 FNYEAQ. This CDR3 comprises 12 residues. CDR3 nucleotides: TGTGCCAGCAGCACAGGGGTCGGGGGCTACACCTTC. Its translation is CASSTGVGGYTF.

This sequence joins TRBV6-1 and TRBJ2-5; possible D gene TRBD2, 6 bases. The ends were cut back, 6 bases at V and 11 bases at J, with 25 bases in the middle. The CDR3 runs 15 residues. Germline assignment: CDR1 MNHNS and CDR2 SASEGT. CDR3 amino acids: CASRRDWSSYNEQYF. DNA of the CDR3: TGTGCCAGCAGACGGGACTGGAGCTCCTACAATGAGCAGTACTTC.

This clonotype was seen a single time. The chain uses TRBV12-3 or TRBV12-4 and TRBJ2-3; no definite D call. The ends were cut back, 3 bases at V and 2 bases at J, with 0 bases in the middle. This CDR3 is 11 amino acids long. In DNA form, the CDR3 reads TGTGCCAGCAGTTTCACAGATACGCAGTATTTT. As protein: CASSFTDTQYF.

In its sample, this clonotype was seen a few times. This chain uses TRBV7-2 with TRBJ2-3; D unresolved. CDR3 size: 14 residues. With 1 base removed from V and 0 bases from J, the gap between germline ends came to 5 bases. Germline V gene lookup returns CDR1 SGHTA and CDR2 FQGNSA. DNA for the CDR3: TGTGCCAGCAGCTTAGACTCTAGCACAGATACGCAGTATTTT. Translation: CASSLDSSTDTQYF.

This clonotype was recorded a few times. The chain has TRBV10-1 and TRBJ2-4; no reliable D call. The last part of the DNA fits TRBJ2-1 better; the J call may be wrong. CDR3 length: 11 amino acids. The V gene's germline CDR1 is WNHNN and CDR2 SYGVQD (reference sequence). The CDR3 DNA reads as TGCGCCAGCAGTGACAGCAATGAGCAGTTCTTC. This translates into CASSDSNEQFF.

This chain joins TRBV7-3 and TRBJ2-7; 12 bases line up with TRBD2. This CDR3 has 14 residues. Germline loops: CDR1 SGHTA, CDR2 FQGTGA. V dropped 4 bases and J dropped 6; count of bases not matched to a gene: 4. DNA for the CDR3: TGTGCCAGCAGCTCTAGCGGGAGGGTTTCCGAGCAGTACTTC. Its protein product is CASSSSGRVSEQYF.

This clonotype was picked up a small number of times. Since the CDR3 does not end with the conserved phenylalanine or tryptophan, this likely comes from a read error. The DNA is omitted, as the CDR3 cannot be located on it reliably, and the CDR3 follows TCRdb's listing. The V and J genes are TRBV5-1 and TRBJ2-6; TRBD2 was called by the table and not checked on the DNA. The CDR3 spans 17 residues, counting both ends. Germline V gives CDR1 SGHRS, CDR2 YFSETQ. The CDR3 region is CASSLGLRDVSPLHFGN.

The chain recombines TRBV7-4 with TRBJ2-7; 9 bases map to TRBD2. The end of the DNA fits TRBJ2-1 better, so the J call may be wrong. Looked up from germline, CDR1 is SGHVT and CDR2 is SQSDAQ. The CDR3 sequence is 14 residues long. The CDR3 DNA follows: TGTGCCAGCAGCTTCTCTTTTCCTAGCGGGACGCAGTTCTTC. This gives the protein CASSFSFPSGTQFF.

This clonotype was detected a few times. CDR3 in DNA: TGTGCCAGCAGCCTGGACAGGGACTCCTACGAGCAGTACTTC. It translates to CASSLDRDSYEQYF. The rearrangement joins TRBV7-3 to TRBJ2-5, with 8 bases that match TRBD1. The tail of the sequence fits TRBJ2-7 better, so the J call may be wrong. Germline assignment: CDR1 SGHTA and CDR2 FQGTGA. The CDR3 contains 14 residues.

The genes are TRBV7-2 and TRBJ2-1; TRBD1 matches at 7 bases. This CDR3 has 13 residues. Unmatched junction bases numbered 4, after V lost 10 bases and J lost 1 base. Germline CDR1 and CDR2: SGHTA and FQGNSA. This CDR3 reads CATEQGSYNEQFF. The CDR3 DNA follows: TGTGCCACCGAACAGGGGTCCTACAATGAGCAGTTCTTC.

This clonotype was seen a few times. The rearrangement uses TRBV3-1 and TRBJ2-1; TRBD1 matches 8 bases. The V gene's germline CDR1 is LGHDT and CDR2 YNNKEL (reference sequence). J gave up 9 bases and V 5 bases, and 21 bases lay outside the gene matches. The length of the CDR3 is 18 residues. DNA of the CDR3: TGTGCCAGCAGCGAAAGGCCACCGGGACAGGAAAGATGGGGTGAGCAGTTCTTC. Translation: CASSERPPGQERWGEQFF.